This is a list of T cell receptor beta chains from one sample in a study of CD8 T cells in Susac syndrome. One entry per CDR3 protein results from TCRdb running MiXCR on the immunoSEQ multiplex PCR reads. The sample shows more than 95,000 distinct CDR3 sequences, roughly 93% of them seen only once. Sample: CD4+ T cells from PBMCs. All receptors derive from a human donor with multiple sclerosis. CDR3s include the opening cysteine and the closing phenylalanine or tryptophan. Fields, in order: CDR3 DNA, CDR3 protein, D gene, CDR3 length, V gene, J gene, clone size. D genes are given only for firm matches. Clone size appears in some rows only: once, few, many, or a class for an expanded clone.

TGTGCCAGCAGCCCGTTTTCTGGACCGTCAAATGAAAAACTGTTTTTT	CASSPFSGPSNEKLFF	.	16	TRBV14	TRBJ1-4	.
TGTGCCAGCAGTGAAAGCCTACACACAGATACGCAGTATTTT	CASSESLHTDTQYF	.	14	TRBV25-1	TRBJ2-3	.
TGTGCCAGCAGTTTTAGGGGGAGTGCTGGAAACACCATATATTTT	CASSFRGSAGNTIYF	.	15	TRBV12-3/TRBV12-4	TRBJ1-3	.
TGTGCCAGCAGCCTTACCGTAGGACAGTCCGAGCAGTACTTC	CASSLTVGQSEQYF	.	14	TRBV6-2/TRBV6-3	TRBJ2-7	once
TGTGCCAGCTCACCATCGGGGCGAAGACCCGGGGAGCTGTTTTTT	CASSPSGRRPGELFF	.	15	TRBV18	TRBJ2-2	.
TGTGCCAGCAGCCATACCTCCGGGACTAGCTCCTACGAGCAGTACTTC	CASSHTSGTSSYEQYF	TRBD2	16	TRBV11-2	TRBJ2-7	.
TGCGCCAGCAGCCTCGGAAGGGGACAGAGGTTCGAAAAACTGTTTTTT	CASSLGRGQRFEKLFF	TRBD1	16	TRBV4-3	TRBJ1-4	.
TGTGCCAGCAGCTTGGCAGGGGGGGAACAAGAGACCCAGTACTTC	CASSLAGGEQETQYF	.	15	TRBV7-3	TRBJ2-5	.
TGTGCCAGCAGCTTATGGACAGGAAGAGGCTACACCTTC	CASSLWTGRGYTF	TRBD1	13	TRBV7-8	TRBJ1-2	.
TGTGCCTGGAACGCGGGGAGCACAGATACGCAGTATTTT	CAWNAGSTDTQYF	.	13	TRBV30	TRBJ2-3	few
TGTGCCAGCAGCTGGGGCGGACACCTCTCTGGAAACACCATATATTTT	CASSWGGHLSGNTIYF	.	16	TRBV7-2	TRBJ1-3	.
TGTGCCAGCAGCCAAGTAGGGAACTATGGCTACACCTTC	CASSQVGNYGYTF	.	13	TRBV3-1	TRBJ1-2	.
TGTGCCAGCAGCCAAGAAGGCATCTATGGCTACACCTTC	CASSQEGIYGYTF	.	13	TRBV3-1	TRBJ1-2	.
TGTGCCAGCAGCCAGGGCGGGGGATATCAGCCCCAGCATTTT	CASSQGGGYQPQHF	.	14	TRBV14	TRBJ1-5	once
TGTGCCAGCAGTCTTCTAAAGACCCAGTACTTC	CASSLLKTQYF	.	11	TRBV2	TRBJ2-5	.
TGTGCCAGCAGTGGGCGGGGGGCCCACGAGCAGTACTTC	CASSGRGAHEQYF	TRBD2	13	TRBV27	TRBJ2-7	.
TGTGCCAGCAGACTCCGGCAAAACAGGGTCGGCACCTTC	CASRLRQNRVGTF	.	13	TRBV2	TRBJ1-2	.
TGTGCCAGCAGTCTCACTCCAGCCTACGAGCAGTACTTC	CASSLTPAYEQYF	.	13	TRBV6-5	TRBJ2-7	.
TGCGCCAGCAGCCAAGAAGGCAGGGTATCCACCGGGGAGCTGTTTTTT	CASSQEGRVSTGELFF	.	16	TRBV4-3	TRBJ2-2	.
TGTGCCAGCAGTTTAGAGGCAGGGGGCAGTCTAGGTTCACCCCTCCACTTT	CASSLEAGGSLGSPLHF	TRBD1	17	TRBV12-3/TRBV12-4	TRBJ1-6	.
TGCGCCAGCAGCTTGTCGGGGGGGCCGACAGATACGCAGTATTTT	CASSLSGGPTDTQYF	TRBD2	15	TRBV5-1	TRBJ2-3	.
TGCAGTGCTAGGGGTCGGGGGTTTGGACGCGAGCAGTACTTC	CSARGRGFGREQYF	.	14	TRBV20-1	TRBJ2-7	.
TGTGCCAGCAGTGAGCCTCCCTCACCCCTCCACTTT	CASSEPPSPLHF	.	12	TRBV2	TRBJ1-6	.
TGTGCCAGCAGCCAATCGGGGCAGCCCCAGCATTTT	CASSQSGQPQHF	.	12	TRBV3-1	TRBJ1-5	.
TGTGCCAGCAGTTTTTCCAACTCTGGAAACACCATATATTTT	CASSFSNSGNTIYF	.	14	TRBV12-3/TRBV12-4	TRBJ1-3	.
TGCAGCGTTGGTTGGACACAAAATGGAGCTTTCTTT	CSVGWTQNGAFF	.	12	TRBV29-1	TRBJ1-1	.
TGCGCCAGCAGCTCGGGGGGGACAGGGGGAGGCACTGAAGCTTTCTTT	CASSSGGTGGGTEAFF	TRBD1	16	TRBV5-1	TRBJ1-1	.
TGTGCCAGCAGACGACAGAACTACGAGCAGTACTTC	CASRRQNYEQYF	.	12	TRBV6-2/TRBV6-3	TRBJ2-7	.
TGTGCCAGCAGGCGACAGAGAACGAACTATGGCTACACCTTC	CASRRQRTNYGYTF	.	14	TRBV2	TRBJ1-2	once
TGTGCCAGCAGCTTAACAGAGGCAGGACAGGGGGCGAAAACCTTC	CASSLTEAGQGAKTF	TRBD1	15	TRBV7-3	TRBJ1-2	.
TGTGCCAGCAGTAAAACAGGGGGAGCTAACTATGGCTACACCTTC	CASSKTGGANYGYTF	TRBD1	15	TRBV25-1	TRBJ1-2	.
TGTGCCAGCAGCCAAGATCTGTCTGGGGCCAACGTCCTGACTTTC	CASSQDLSGANVLTF	.	15	TRBV3-1	TRBJ2-6	few
TGTGCCAGCAAGATCGGACAGATGAACACTGAAGCTTTCTTT	CASKIGQMNTEAFF	.	14	TRBV5-4	TRBJ1-1	.
TGTGCCAGCAGTTACTCGTCAGCGGGGGGCCCGTCCTACGAGCAGTACTTC	CASSYSSAGGPSYEQYF	TRBD2	17	TRBV6-5	TRBJ2-7	.
TGTGCCAGCAGTTTATCGGGCAGGCAGACGGAACCCCAGCATTTT	CASSLSGRQTEPQHF	.	15	TRBV28	TRBJ1-5	.
TGTGCCAGCAGCTTTTGGACTAGCCGAGAGACCCAGTACTTC	CASSFWTSRETQYF	TRBD2	14	TRBV7-2	TRBJ2-5	.
TGTGCCAGCAGCCCCCGACGGACGAACACTGAAGCTTTCTTT	CASSPRRTNTEAFF	.	14	TRBV14	TRBJ1-1	.
TGCAGCGCAGGACAGGGGGGAATAGGAGATACGCAGTATTTT	CSAGQGGIGDTQYF	TRBD1	14	TRBV29-1	TRBJ2-3	.
TGCGCCAGCAGCTCCGACAGGAGTCACTATGGCTACACCTTC	CASSSDRSHYGYTF	.	14	TRBV4-3	TRBJ1-2	.
TGTGCTTTAACGAGCGGGGGGCACCAAGAGACCCAGTACTTC	CALTSGGHQETQYF	TRBD2	14	TRBV30	TRBJ2-5	.
TGTGCCAGCAGCCAAGCGAATTCACCCCTCCACTTT	CASSQANSPLHF	.	12	TRBV4-2	TRBJ1-6	.